Sequencing of this T cell receptor (beta chain) was carried out in a study of metastatic and nonmetastatic thyroid tumors. Study-level background: Repertoires of blood and of tissue (tumor or nodule) from malignant and benign thyroid patients were compared.

As concerns this clone: Its antigen remains unidentified.

V lost 5 bases, J lost 4 bases, and 15 bases stayed unmatched. The CDR3 sequence is 17 residues long. Germline V gives CDR1 LGHNA, CDR2 YNFKEQ. In the original analysis: A papillary thyroid cancer distant-metastasis classifier was built from CDR3 differences across clinicopathological groups. With MiXCR, TCRdb reprocessed the PCR reads. TCRdb's processing, not the authors', yielded these V and J calls. The table lists about 20,000 clones, under 25% of them singletons, with approximately 8.1% in the top ten. General study findings and limits: Benign nodules reportedly had significantly lower TCR beta diversity than malignant thyroid tumors in blood and tumor.

Until they underwent thyroid surgery, no patient had received any treatment. What was sequenced was adjacent normal tissue. The TCR comes from a female donor with papillary thyroid cancer or a benign thyroid nodule (not recorded which). Some clones in this sample may be carry-over from other donors' samples. The chain employs TRBV4-2 and TRBJ2-7, with 9 bases identical to TRBD1. CDR3 coding DNA: TGTGCCAGCAGCAGTGATTATGCCGGGACAGGGTATTACGAGCAGTACTTC. Translating it yields CASSSDYAGTGYYEQYF.